What follows are 27 T cell receptor beta chains derived from one specimen sequenced in a study of PD-L1 blockade in urothelial cancer. Generated by immunoSEQ multiplex PCR, the TCRdb table keeps only in-frame clones and is missing some. The sample contains 25,000 to 30,000 clones, about 80% of which appear only once. Regarding time point: peripheral blood 6 weeks after treatment start. Sequences were derived from PBMCs, sampled around atezolizumab (anti-PD-L1) treatment. Receptors were obtained from a man between 70 and 80 years old with urothelial cancer.

The chain is built from TRBV7-2 and TRBJ2-7; 9 bases are shared with TRBD2. The ends lost 5 bases at V and 0 bases at J; junction bases unmatched: 8. Germline loops: CDR1 SGHTA, CDR2 FQGNSA. The CDR3 has 16 residues. The CDR3 DNA reads TGTGCCAGCAGCCCGAGAGGACTAGCGAGCTCCTACGAGCAGTACTTC. This sequence encodes CASSPRGLASSYEQYF.

The chain has TRBV7-9 and TRBJ1-2, with a possible D match to TRBD1 (6 bases). V shed 1 base and J shed 4 bases, with 10 bases lying between them. Germline CDR1 is SEHNR and CDR2 is FQNEAQ (reference sequence). The length of the CDR3 is 14 residues. DNA of the CDR3: TGTGCCAGCAGCTTAGGTGGGGGCAGCTATGGCTACACCTTC. This gives the protein CASSLGGGSYGYTF.

The V and J genes are TRBV21-1 and TRBJ2-1; no check of the table's D call, TRBD1, against the DNA was made. TRBV21-1 is a recognized pseudogene. The CDR3 spans 14 residues. In DNA, the CDR3 is TGTGCCAGCAGCAAAGTGAGGGACAACAATGAGCAGTTCTTC. It yields the protein CASSKVRDNNEQFF.

This clone was seen only a few times. The chain is built from TRBV19 and TRBJ1-5, with TRBD1 matching 7 bases. From germline, CDR1 is LNHDA and CDR2 SQIVND (reference sequence). The CDR3 consists of 18 residues. V lost 6 bases to trimming and J lost 0 bases; unmatched junction nucleotides: 14. In DNA form, the CDR3 reads TGTGCCAGTAGCTGGGACAGCCTTTTTGGCGATAGCAATCAGCCCCAGCATTTT. It yields the protein CASSWDSLFGDSNQPQHF.

The chain links TRBV2 to TRBJ2-7; 8 bases map to TRBD2. CDR1 SNHLY and CDR2 FYNNEI come from the germline V gene. With V trimmed by 5 bases and J by 3 bases, 6 bases remained unmatched. The CDR3 consists of 14 residues. In DNA, the CDR3 is TGTGCCAGCAGTTCCATAGCGGGATACTACGAGCAGTACTTC. Its translation is CASSSIAGYYEQYF.

With respect to this clone: Relative to the germline gene, one junction end is altered; a read error may explain this. The same CDR3 is also encoded by other DNA sequences in this sample. The chain combines TRBV4-2 with TRBJ1-2, with 8 bases that match TRBD1. Germline V gene data show CDR1 as LGHNA and CDR2 as YNFKEQ. The CDR3 contains 16 residues. The CDR3 nucleotides are TGTGCCAGCAGCCTCGACAGGGGTGCCGTAAACTATGGCTACACCTTT. This sequence encodes CASSLDRGAVNYGYTF.

This chain uses TRBV6-5 with TRBJ1-4, with unresolved D. Germline V gives CDR1 MNHEY, CDR2 SVGAGI. The CDR3 totals 14 residues. The V and J ends lost 0 bases and 3 bases respectively, with 5 bases between them. CDR3 residues: CASSYSFSNEKLFF. DNA of the CDR3: TGTGCCAGCAGTTACTCGTTCTCTAATGAAAAACTGTTTTTT.

The chain uses TRBV5-8 and TRBJ1-5; D is unclear. The V and J ends lost 0 bases and 7 bases respectively, with 8 bases between them. The CDR3 is 13 amino acids. Germline CDR1 and CDR2: SGHTS and YDEGEE. DNA for the CDR3: TGTGCCAGCAGCTTGGTTCCAGGACAGCCCCAGCATTTT. Protein sequence: CASSLVPGQPQHF.

J is TRBJ1-4 and V is TRBV7-8, with D perhaps TRBD1 (6 bases). This CDR3 contains 14 residues. V gave up 4 bases and J gave up 7 bases, with 13 bases separating them. Germline V gene sequence: CDR1 SGHVS, CDR2 FQNEAQ. Here the CDR3 DNA reads TGTGCCAGCAGCTCACAGGGCGGCGGTGAAAAACTGTTTTTT. As protein: CASSSQGGGEKLFF.

This chain connects TRBV5-1 to TRBJ1-1; the match to TRBD1 covers 8 bases. Unmatched junction bases numbered 10, after V lost 5 bases and J lost 4 bases. From germline, CDR1 is SGHRS and CDR2 YFSETQ. This CDR3 is 15 amino acids long. The CDR3 bases are TGCGCCAGCAGTTTTGATACAGGGGGTGGCACTGAAGCTTTCTTT. The encoded protein is CASSFDTGGGTEAFF.

Only a few counts were recorded for this clone. V is TRBV19 and J is TRBJ2-7, with a tentative D call TRBD2 (5 bases). V was cut by 3 bases and J by 5 bases, with 8 bases left in between. Germline values: CDR1 LNHDA, CDR2 SQIVND (reference sequence). This CDR3 region has 12 residues. The CDR3 region is CASSIVGDEQYF. CDR3 sequence (DNA): TGTGCCAGTAGTATCGTGGGAGACGAGCAGTACTTC.

This chain joins TRBV7-3 and TRBJ2-1; 14 positions agree with TRBD2. The V gene's germline CDR1 is SGHTA and CDR2 FQGTGA. With 5 bases clipped from V and 9 bases from J, the junction kept 6 bases outside the gene matches. The CDR3 runs 15 residues. The CDR3 loop reads CASSKTSGRGTEQFF. The CDR3 DNA follows: TGTGCCAGCAGCAAGACTAGCGGGAGGGGGACTGAGCAGTTCTTC.

The rearrangement links TRBV4-3 to TRBJ2-7; 7 nucleotides line up with TRBD2. CDR3 length equals 16 residues. Trimming cost V 0 bases and J 0 bases; bases outside gene matches: 5. Germline V gives CDR1 LGHNA, CDR2 YSLEER. The CDR3 DNA is TGCGCCAGCAGCCAAGATTCTAGCGGAAGCTCCTACGAGCAGTACTTC. Translating gives CASSQDSSGSSYEQYF.

The rearrangement joins TRBV21-1 to TRBJ2-1; TRBD1, the table's D call, lacks a check against the DNA. TRBV21-1 is labeled a pseudogene. There are 19 residues in the CDR3. DNA for the CDR3: TGTGCCAGCAGCACATACGGGACAGGGGAGTGGAGCTCCTACAATGAGCAGTTCTTC. Its protein is CASSTYGTGEWSSYNEQFF.

The chain is built from TRBV2 and TRBJ2-2; possibly TRBD2 for D (5 bases). Trimming took off 2 bases at V and 6 bases at J, with 10 bases between the two ends. The CDR3 runs 14 residues. Germline CDR1 is SNHLY and CDR2 is FYNNEI. The CDR3 protein is CASSEFRGAGELFF. For the CDR3, the DNA is TGTGCCAGCAGTGAATTTCGGGGAGCCGGGGAGCTGTTTTTT.

J is TRBJ2-3 and V is TRBV7-3; TRBD2 matches at 7 bases. The germline gives CDR1 SGHTA, CDR2 FQGTGA. Trimming cost V 2 bases and J 1 base; bases outside gene matches: 6. The CDR3 runs 16 residues. The CDR3 protein is CASSLSGGGGTDTQYF. The DNA for the CDR3 is TGTGCCAGCAGCTTATCAGGCGGGGGAGGCACAGATACGCAGTATTTT.

This CDR3 is CASSPLQGAGGELFF. CDR3 nucleotide sequence: TGTGCCAGTAGTCCACTACAGGGGGCCGGCGGGGAGCTGTTTTTT. This chain uses TRBV19 with TRBJ2-2; 9 bases are a match to TRBD1. After removal of 5 bases from V and 7 bases from J, the junction contained 8 bases not matched to a gene. Germline assignment: CDR1 LNHDA and CDR2 SQIVND (reference sequence). The CDR3 runs to 15 residues.

The V gene is TRBV25-1, the J gene TRBJ2-7; 9 nucleotides match TRBD1. Germline CDR1 and CDR2: MGHDK and SYGVNS. With V trimmed by 6 bases and J by 0 bases, 6 bases remained unmatched. The length of the CDR3 is 15 residues. CDR3 sequence (DNA): TGTGCCAGCAGCCGGACAGGGGTCAGCTCCTACGAGCAGTACTTC. This translates into CASSRTGVSSYEQYF.

The chain is built from TRBV19 and TRBJ2-3, with D uncertain. Looked up from germline, CDR1 is LNHDA and CDR2 is SQIVND (reference sequence). This CDR3 has 12 residues. Trimming removed 3 bases from V and 3 bases from J, with 4 bases in between. CDR3 region: CASSIPTDTQYF. DNA for the CDR3: TGTGCCAGTAGTATCCCTACAGATACGCAGTATTTT.

This clone has only a few counts. The chain links TRBV29-1 to TRBJ2-1; 10 bases agree with TRBD2. Per germline, CDR1 SQVTM and CDR2 ANQGSEA. The CDR3 sequence is 15 residues long. J was trimmed by 5 bases and V by 6 bases; bases with no gene match: 10. This chain's CDR3 is CSVGRGSGGDNEQFF. For the CDR3, the DNA is TGCAGCGTGGGGCGGGGAAGCGGGGGGGACAATGAGCAGTTCTTC.

V is TRBV19 and J is TRBJ2-7; tentatively, D is TRBD2 (5 bases). This CDR3 comprises 14 residues. The germline V and J ends were trimmed by 2 bases and 3 bases, with 11 bases remaining between them. Germline loops: CDR1 LNHDA, CDR2 SQIVND (reference sequence). The chain's CDR3 is CASSIRGRSYEQYF. CDR3 DNA sequence: TGTGCCAGTAGTATACGGGGTAGGAGCTACGAGCAGTACTTC.

This chain links TRBV5-1 with TRBJ1-3; 9 bases map to TRBD1. Looked up from germline, CDR1 is SGHRS and CDR2 is YFSETQ. V trimming: 4 bases; J trimming: 5 bases; junction bases outside the gene matches: 4. This CDR3 is 14 amino acids long. CDR3: CASSPGTGRNTIYF. The CDR3 nucleotides are TGCGCCAGCAGCCCCGGGACAGGGAGAAACACCATATATTTT.

The chain links TRBV19 to TRBJ1-4; maybe TRBD1 (6 bases). Germline lookup yields CDR1 LNHDA and CDR2 SQIVND (reference sequence). V lost 4 bases and J lost 0, with 12 bases in between. This CDR3 comprises 16 residues. CDR3 sequence (DNA): TGTGCCAGTAGTACGACAGGTGCAGCAACTAATGAAAAACTGTTTTTT. Translation: CASSTTGAATNEKLFF.

The J gene is TRBJ2-1, the V gene TRBV11-2, with D possibly TRBD2 on 6 matching bases. CDR3 length: 15 amino acids. In germline, CDR1 is SGHAT, CDR2 FQNNGV. Trimming stripped 5 bases from V and 1 base from J, with 12 bases between. The CDR3 coding sequence is TGTGCCAGCAGCACTAGACTAGTATCCTACAATGAGCAGTTCTTC. Its protein product is CASSTRLVSYNEQFF.

This clone was observed a handful of times. For the CDR3, the DNA is TGTGCCAGCTCACCCCCCGCAGTCGCCTATGGCTACACCTTC. Translating it yields CASSPPAVAYGYTF. The V gene is TRBV18, the J gene TRBJ1-2; D unresolved. In germline, CDR1 is KGHSH, CDR2 LQKENI. CDR3 length equals 14 residues. V was shortened by 3 bases and J by 4 bases, with 12 bases between the two germline ends.

The CDR3 reads CASSLSSGGAYEQYF. Written as DNA, the CDR3 is TGTGCCAGCAGCTTGTCTAGCGGGGGGGCCTACGAGCAGTACTTC. This chain uses TRBV5-4 with TRBJ2-7; 12 bases match TRBD2. Trimming at V came to 1 base and at J to 2 bases, leaving 1 base not matched to a gene. The CDR3 spans 15 residues. CDR1 SGHNT and CDR2 YYREEE come from the germline V gene (reference sequence).

The rearrangement uses TRBV27 and TRBJ1-5, with unresolved D. The germline CDR1 and CDR2 sequences are MNHEY and SMNVEV (reference sequence). Trimming cost V 6 bases and J 0 bases, with 12 bases left between them. The CDR3 runs 15 residues. The CDR3 DNA reads as TGTGCCAGCAGACTACTAGGGAATAGCAATCAGCCCCAGCATTTT. Residues: CASRLLGNSNQPQHF.